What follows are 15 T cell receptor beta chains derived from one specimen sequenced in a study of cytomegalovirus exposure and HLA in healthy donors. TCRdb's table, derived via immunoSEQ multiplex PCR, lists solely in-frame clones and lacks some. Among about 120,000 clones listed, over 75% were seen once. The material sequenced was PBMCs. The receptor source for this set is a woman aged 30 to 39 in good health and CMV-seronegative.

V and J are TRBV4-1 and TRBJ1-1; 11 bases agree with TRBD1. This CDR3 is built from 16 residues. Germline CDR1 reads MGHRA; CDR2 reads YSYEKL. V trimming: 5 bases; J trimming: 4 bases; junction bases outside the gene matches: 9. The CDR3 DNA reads TGCGCCAGCAGCTTTAAAAGGACAGGGGGCTTCACTGAAGCTTTCTTT. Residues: CASSFKRTGGFTEAFF.

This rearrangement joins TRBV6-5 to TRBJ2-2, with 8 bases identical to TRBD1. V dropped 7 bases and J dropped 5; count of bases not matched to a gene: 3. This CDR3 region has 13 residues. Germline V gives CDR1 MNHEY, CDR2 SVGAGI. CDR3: CASIGQGTGELFF. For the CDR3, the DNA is TGTGCCAGCATAGGACAGGGAACCGGGGAGCTGTTTTTT.

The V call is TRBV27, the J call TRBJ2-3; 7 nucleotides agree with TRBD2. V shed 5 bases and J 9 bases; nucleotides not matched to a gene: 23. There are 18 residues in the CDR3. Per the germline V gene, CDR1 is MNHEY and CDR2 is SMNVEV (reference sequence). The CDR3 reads CASSHPQQPGLTSSTQYF. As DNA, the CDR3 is TGTGCCAGCAGTCATCCTCAACAACCGGGACTAACAAGCAGCACGCAGTATTTT.

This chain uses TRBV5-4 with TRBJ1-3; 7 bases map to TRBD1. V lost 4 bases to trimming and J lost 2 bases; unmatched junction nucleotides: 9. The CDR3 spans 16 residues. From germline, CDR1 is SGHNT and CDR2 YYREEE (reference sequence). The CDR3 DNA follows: TGTGCCAGCAGCGGGGGCCGGGACAGTGCTGGAAACACCATATATTTT. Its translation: CASSGGRDSAGNTIYF.

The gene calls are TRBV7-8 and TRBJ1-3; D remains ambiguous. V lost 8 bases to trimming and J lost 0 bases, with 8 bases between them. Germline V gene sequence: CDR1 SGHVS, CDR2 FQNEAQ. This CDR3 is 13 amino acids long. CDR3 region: CASRESSGNTIYF. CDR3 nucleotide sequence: TGTGCCAGCCGCGAGAGCTCTGGAAACACCATATATTTT.

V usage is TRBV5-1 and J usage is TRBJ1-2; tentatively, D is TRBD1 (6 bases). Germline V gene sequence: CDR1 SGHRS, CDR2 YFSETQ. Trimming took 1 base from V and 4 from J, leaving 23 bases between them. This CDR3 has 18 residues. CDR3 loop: CASSLSLLGSEGGYGYTF. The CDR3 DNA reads TGCGCCAGCAGCTTGAGTCTTCTGGGGAGCGAAGGGGGCTATGGCTACACCTTC.

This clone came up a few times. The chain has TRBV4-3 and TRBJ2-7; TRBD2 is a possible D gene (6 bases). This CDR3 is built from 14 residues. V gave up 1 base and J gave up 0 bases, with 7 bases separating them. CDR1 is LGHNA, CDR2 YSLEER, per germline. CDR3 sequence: CASSQGRDSYEQYF. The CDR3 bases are TGCGCCAGCAGCCAAGGGAGGGACTCCTACGAGCAGTACTTC.

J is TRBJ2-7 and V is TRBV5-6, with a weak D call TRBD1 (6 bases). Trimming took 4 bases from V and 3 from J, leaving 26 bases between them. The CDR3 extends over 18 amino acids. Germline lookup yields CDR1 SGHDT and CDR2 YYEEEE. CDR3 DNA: TGTGCCAGCAGCCAGAACGATCGACAGGTACCCCCTCTCTACGAGCAGTACTTC. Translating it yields CASSQNDRQVPPLYEQYF.

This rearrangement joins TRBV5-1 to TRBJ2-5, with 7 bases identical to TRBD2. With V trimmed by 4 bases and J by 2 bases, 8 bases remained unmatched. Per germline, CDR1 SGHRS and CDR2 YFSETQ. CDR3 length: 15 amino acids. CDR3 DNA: TGCGCCAGCAGCCCTGGGACTAACCTACAAGAGACCCAGTACTTC. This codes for CASSPGTNLQETQYF.

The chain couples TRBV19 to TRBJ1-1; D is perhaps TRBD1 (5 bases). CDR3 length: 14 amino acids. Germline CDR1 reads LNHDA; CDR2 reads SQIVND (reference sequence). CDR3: CGRGDLFLNTEAFF. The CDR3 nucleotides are TGTGGACGGGGGGACCTTTTTTTGAACACTGAAGCTTTCTTT.

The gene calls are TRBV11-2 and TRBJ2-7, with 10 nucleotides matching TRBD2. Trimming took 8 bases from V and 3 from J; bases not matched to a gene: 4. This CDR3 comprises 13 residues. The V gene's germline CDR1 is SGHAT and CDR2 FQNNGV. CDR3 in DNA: TGTGCCAGCTCCGCTAGCGGGGGCTACGAGCAGTACTTC. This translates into CASSASGGYEQYF.

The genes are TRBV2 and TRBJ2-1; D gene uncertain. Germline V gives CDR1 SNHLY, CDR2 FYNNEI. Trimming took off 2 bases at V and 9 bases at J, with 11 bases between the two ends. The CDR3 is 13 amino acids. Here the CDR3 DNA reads TGTGCCAGCAGTGAACCCTGGCGCGGTGAGCAGTTCTTC. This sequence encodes CASSEPWRGEQFF.

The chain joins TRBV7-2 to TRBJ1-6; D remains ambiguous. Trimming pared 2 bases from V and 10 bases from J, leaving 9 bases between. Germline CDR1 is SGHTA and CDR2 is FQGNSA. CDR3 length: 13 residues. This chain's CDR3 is CASSLKPASPLHF. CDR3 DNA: TGTGCCAGCAGCTTAAAGCCTGCCTCACCCCTCCACTTT.

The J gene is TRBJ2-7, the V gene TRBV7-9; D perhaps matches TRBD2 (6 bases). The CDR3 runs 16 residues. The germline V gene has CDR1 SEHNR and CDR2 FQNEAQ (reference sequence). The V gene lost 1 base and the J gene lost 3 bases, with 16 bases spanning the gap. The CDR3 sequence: CASSLVTGELNYEQYF. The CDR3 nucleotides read TGTGCCAGCAGCTTAGTGACGGGGGAATTGAACTACGAGCAGTACTTC.

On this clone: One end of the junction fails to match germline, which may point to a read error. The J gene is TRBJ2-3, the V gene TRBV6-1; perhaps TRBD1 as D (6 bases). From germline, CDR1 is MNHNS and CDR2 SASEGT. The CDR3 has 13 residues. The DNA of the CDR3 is TGTGCCAGCACCTCCTTGAGGACAGATGCGCAGTATTTT. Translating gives CASTSLRTDAQYF.